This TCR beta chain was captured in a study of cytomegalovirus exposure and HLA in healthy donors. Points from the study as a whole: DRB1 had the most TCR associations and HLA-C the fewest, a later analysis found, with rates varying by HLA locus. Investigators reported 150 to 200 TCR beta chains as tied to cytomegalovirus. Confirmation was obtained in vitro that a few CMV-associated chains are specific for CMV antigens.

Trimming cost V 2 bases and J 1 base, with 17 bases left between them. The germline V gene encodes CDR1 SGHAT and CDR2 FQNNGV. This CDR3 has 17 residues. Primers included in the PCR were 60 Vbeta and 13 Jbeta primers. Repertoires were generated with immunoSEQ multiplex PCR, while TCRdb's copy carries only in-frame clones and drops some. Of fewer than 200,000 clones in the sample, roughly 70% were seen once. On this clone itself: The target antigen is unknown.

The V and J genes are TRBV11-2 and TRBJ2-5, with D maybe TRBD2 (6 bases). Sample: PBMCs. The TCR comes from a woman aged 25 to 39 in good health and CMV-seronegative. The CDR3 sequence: CASSLRYLRDFQETQYF. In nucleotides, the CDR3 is TGTGCCAGCAGCTTACGGTACCTTAGGGACTTCCAAGAGACCCAGTACTTC.